This T cell receptor (beta chain) stems from a study of T-cell memory formation after mild COVID-19. Whole-study findings and limits: In second-wave clones peaking day 37, SARS-CoV-2 specificity remained unconfirmed. Pre-infection memory already had some responding clones, implying cross-reactive memory joined.

As concerns this clonotype: Its target is unknown.

TCRdb called the 5' RACE reads again in MiXCR, with one record for every CDR3 protein. The sample holds under 650,000 distinct CDR3 sequences, over 15% seen once. In germline, CDR1 is SEHNR, CDR2 FQNEAQ (reference sequence). Trimming pared 4 bases from V and 4 bases from J, leaving 13 bases between. This CDR3 region has 14 residues. This TCR came from an adult woman who had mild COVID-19 (a few samples of this study predate the infection). Cell type and time point are not known. Sequencing was carried out using PBMCs or a T cell subset sorted from them (not recorded which). The chain links TRBV7-9 to TRBJ1-1; D unclear. CDR3 protein: CASSSKRIGTEAFF. In nucleotides, the CDR3 is TGTGCCAGCAGCTCAAAGCGTATCGGCACTGAAGCTTTCTTT.